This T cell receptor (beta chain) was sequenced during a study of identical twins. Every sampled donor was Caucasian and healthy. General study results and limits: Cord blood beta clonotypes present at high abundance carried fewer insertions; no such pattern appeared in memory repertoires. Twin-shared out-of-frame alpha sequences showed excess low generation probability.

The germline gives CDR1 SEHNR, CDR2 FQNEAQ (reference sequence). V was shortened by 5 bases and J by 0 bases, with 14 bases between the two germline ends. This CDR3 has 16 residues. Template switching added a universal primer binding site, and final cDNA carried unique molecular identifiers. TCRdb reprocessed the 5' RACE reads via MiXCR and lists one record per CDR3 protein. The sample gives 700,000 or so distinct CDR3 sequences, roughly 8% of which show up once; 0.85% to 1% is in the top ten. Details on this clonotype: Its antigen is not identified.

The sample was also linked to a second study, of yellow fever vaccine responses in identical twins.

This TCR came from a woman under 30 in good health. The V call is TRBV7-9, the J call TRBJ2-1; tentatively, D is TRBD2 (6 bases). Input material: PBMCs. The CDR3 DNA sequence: TGTGCCAGCAGCAACAAAGGGACTCGCTCCTACAATGAGCAGTTCTTC. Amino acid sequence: CASSNKGTRSYNEQFF.